The T cell receptor beta chain under discussion was sequenced for a study of blood T cell repertoires in COVID-19 (TCRdb year 2020). Broadly, across the study: The collaborator samples originated in the United States, Italy and Spain and spanned the acute and convalescent phases of COVID-19. The repertoires were released in a freely available public database meant as a resource for research on the immune response to SARS-CoV-2. The sample metadata nearly always contained a de-identified subject ID, COVID-19 status, age in years and sex. Subjects who had been exposed to COVID-19, were actively infected with it, or had recovered from it provided the deeply sampled blood TCRbeta repertoires that made up the dataset. Where available, HLA class I and class II types were obtained from metadata supplied by the sample provider rather than from assay-based typing. The material from the prospective study consisted of cDNA or gDNA derived from T cells, B-cell-depleted T cells, or PBMCs. Samples were obtained from the ongoing ImmuneRACE study (first 160 participants) and from roughly 1,300 subjects provided by 6 global collaborators.

What the authors observed across the whole study: Clinical and demographic metadata were provided uncurated, with the amount varying by source and participant.

The immunoSEQ Assay, a bias-controlled multiplex PCR, was used to amplify TCRbeta CDR3 regions from genomic DNA. The authors processed their data as follows. The number of nucleated cells in each sample was estimated from the amplification of reference gene primers within the assay. To quantify the absolute abundance of each unique TCRbeta CDR3 rearrangement, sequence reads were collapsed and filtered. Productive Simpson clonality was computed per sample as the square root of Simpson's diversity index over productive rearrangements. What TCRdb holds here is the immuneACCESS table cut down to in-frame rearrangements. Part of the clones is not present; checked against another copy, under half of the missing clones reflect an unresolved V gene, and the others are unexplained. V and J calls and clone size are as listed in that table; D and trimming were resolved from the DNA. The sample table records around 170,000 clones; more than 75% of these occur just once. The ten largest clones take up more than 7.5% of the sample.

Enrolling through a virtual design, the prospective study's participants ranged in age from roughly 18 to 90 years and lived across roughly 24 United States geographic areas. To assign participants to cohorts, the prospective study relied on clinical history that participants themselves reported in a screening survey and a study questionnaire. ImmuneRACE Cohort 3 recovered participants were defined by two consecutive negative NP/OP PCR tests, healthcare professional clearance, or symptom resolution. In the prospective study, mobile phlebotomists collected whole blood, serum and a nasopharyngeal or oropharyngeal swab from each participant. Prospective study participants could optionally give additional blood draws and questionnaires over an approximately two-month period. Blood samples from the prospective study were shipped frozen or at room temperature prior to DNA extraction. About this clone itself: Which antigen it targets is not known. Per-nucleotide qualities are absent, and no much larger clonotype sits a single base away.

This clonotype originated in a woman under 40 who had recovered from COVID-19. The sequencing sample was made of PBMCs or T cells enriched from blood (not recorded which).

The encoded CDR3 is CASRPGFPEAFF. At the DNA level, the sequence is TGTGCCAGCAGACCAGGGTTCCCTGAAGCTTTCTTT. The rearranged chain carries TRBV6-5 and TRBJ1-1; a tentative D match to TRBD1 spans 5 bases. V sheds 6 bases and J sheds 6 bases, leaving 11 bases between their ends. Reading the germline V gene gives CDR1 MNHEY and CDR2 SVGAGI. The CDR3 has 12 amino acids, counting the end cysteine and phenylalanine. Only the CDR3 portion is preserved as DNA: 36 bases, with reading frame beginning at the first base.